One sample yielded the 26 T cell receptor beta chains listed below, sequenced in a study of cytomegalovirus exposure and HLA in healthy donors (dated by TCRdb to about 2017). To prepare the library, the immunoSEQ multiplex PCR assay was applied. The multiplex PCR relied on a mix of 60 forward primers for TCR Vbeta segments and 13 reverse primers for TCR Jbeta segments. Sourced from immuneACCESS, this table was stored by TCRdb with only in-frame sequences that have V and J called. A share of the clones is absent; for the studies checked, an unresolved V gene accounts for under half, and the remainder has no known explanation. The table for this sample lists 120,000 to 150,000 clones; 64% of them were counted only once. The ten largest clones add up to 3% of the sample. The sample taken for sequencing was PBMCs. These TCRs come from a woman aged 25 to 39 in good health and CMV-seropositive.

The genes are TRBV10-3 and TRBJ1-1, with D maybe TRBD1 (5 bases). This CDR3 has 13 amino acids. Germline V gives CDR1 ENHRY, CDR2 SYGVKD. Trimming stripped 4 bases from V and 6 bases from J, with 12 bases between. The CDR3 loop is CAISGGDSPEAFF. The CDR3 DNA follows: TGTGCCATCAGTGGGGGGGACTCCCCTGAAGCTTTCTTT.

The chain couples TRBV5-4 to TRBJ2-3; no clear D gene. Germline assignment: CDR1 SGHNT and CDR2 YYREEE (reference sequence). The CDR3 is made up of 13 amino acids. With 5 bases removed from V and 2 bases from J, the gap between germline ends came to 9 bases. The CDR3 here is CASSKLNTDTQYF. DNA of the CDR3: TGTGCCAGCAGTAAACTCAACACAGATACGCAGTATTTT.

CDR3 sequence: CASKSGRNPQETQYF. DNA of the CDR3: TGTGCCAGCAAGAGCGGGAGGAATCCTCAAGAGACCCAGTACTTC. The chain has TRBV19 and TRBJ2-5; 9 nucleotides agree with TRBD2. The CDR3 runs to 15 residues. J gave up 2 bases and V 9 bases, and 10 bases lay outside the gene matches. Per the germline V gene, CDR1 is LNHDA and CDR2 is SQIVND (reference sequence).

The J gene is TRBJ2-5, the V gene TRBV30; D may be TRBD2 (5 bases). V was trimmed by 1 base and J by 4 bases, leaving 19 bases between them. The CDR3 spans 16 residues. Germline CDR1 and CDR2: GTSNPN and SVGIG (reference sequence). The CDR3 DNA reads TGTGCCTGGAGTGGATTAGCGACTTCCGGAGGAGAGACCCAGTACTTC. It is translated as CAWSGLATSGGETQYF.

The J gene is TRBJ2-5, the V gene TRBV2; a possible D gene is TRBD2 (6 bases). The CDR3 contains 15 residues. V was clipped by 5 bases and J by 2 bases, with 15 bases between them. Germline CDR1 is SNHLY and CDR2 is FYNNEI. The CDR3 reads CASSRDAGRQETQYF. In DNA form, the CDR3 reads TGTGCCAGCAGTCGAGACGCGGGACGGCAAGAGACCCAGTACTTC.

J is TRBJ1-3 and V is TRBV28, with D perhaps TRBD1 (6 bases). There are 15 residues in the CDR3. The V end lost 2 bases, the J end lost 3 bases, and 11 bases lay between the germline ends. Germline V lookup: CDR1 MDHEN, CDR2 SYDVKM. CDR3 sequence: CASSLVGALGNTIYF. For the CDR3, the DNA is TGTGCCAGCAGTTTAGTGGGGGCGCTTGGAAACACCATATATTTT.

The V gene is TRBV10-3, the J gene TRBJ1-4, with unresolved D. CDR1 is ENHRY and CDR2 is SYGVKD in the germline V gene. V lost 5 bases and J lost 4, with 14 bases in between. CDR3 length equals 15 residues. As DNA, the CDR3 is TGTGCCATCAGTCCAGGCAGGCCCCATAATGAAAAACTGTTTTTT. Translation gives CAISPGRPHNEKLFF.

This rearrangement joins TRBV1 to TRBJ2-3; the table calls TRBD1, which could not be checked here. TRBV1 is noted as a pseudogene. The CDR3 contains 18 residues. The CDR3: CTSSPQPGTQTRTDTQYF. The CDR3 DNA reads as TGCACCAGCAGCCCCCAACCCGGGACACAAACTCGCACAGATACGCAGTATTTT.

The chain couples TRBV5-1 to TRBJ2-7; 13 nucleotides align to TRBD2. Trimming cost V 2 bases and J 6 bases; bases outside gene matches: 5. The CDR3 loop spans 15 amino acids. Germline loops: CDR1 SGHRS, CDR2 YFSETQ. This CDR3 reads CASSLPGTSGVEQYF. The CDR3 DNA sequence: TGCGCCAGCAGCTTACCCGGGACTAGCGGGGTCGAGCAGTACTTC.

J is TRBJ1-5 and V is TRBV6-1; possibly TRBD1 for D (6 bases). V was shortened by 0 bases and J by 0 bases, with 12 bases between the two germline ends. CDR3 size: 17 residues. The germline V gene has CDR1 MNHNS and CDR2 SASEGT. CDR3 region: CASSEAGAGYSNQPQHF. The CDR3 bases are TGTGCCAGCAGTGAAGCGGGGGCAGGTTATAGCAATCAGCCCCAGCATTTT.

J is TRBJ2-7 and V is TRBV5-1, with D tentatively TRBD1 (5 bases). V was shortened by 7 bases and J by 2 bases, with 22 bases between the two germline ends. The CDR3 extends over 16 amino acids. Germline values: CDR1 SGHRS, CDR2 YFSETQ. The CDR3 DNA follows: TGCGCCAGCGCCGCAAGGGGTTCACCGCCGACCTACGAGCAGTACTTC. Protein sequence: CASAARGSPPTYEQYF.

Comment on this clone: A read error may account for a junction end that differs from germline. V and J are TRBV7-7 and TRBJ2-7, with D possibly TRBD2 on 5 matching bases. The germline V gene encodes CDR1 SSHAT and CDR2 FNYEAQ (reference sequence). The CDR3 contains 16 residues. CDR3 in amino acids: CASSLTPAGRSYEQYF. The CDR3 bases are TGTGCTAGCAGCTTAACCCCCGCGGGCAGATCCTACGAGCAGTACTTC.

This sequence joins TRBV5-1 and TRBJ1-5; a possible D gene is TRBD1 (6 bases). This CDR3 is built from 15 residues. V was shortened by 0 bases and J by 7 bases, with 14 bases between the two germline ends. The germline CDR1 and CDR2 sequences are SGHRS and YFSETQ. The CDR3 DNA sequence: TGCGCCAGCAGCTTGGGGGGTAGCGGGGGCCAGCCCCAGCATTTT. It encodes CASSLGGSGGQPQHF. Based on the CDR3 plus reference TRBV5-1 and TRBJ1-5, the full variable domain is KAGVTQTPRYLIKTRGQQVTLSCSPISGHRSVSWYQQTPGQGLQFLFEYFSETQRNKGNFPGRFSGRQFSNSRSEMNVSTLELGDSALYLCASSLGGSGGQPQHFGDGTRLSIL.

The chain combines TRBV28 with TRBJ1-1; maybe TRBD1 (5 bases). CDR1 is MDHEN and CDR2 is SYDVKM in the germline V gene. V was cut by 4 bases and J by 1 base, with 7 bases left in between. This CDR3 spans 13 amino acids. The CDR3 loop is CASSWTSNTEAFF. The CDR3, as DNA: TGTGCCAGCAGTTGGACATCGAACACTGAAGCTTTCTTT.

CDR3 nucleotide sequence: TGTGCCAGCAGCCAAGTTCGACTTTCGAACACTGAAGCTTTCTTT. It is translated as CASSQVRLSNTEAFF. The V and J genes are TRBV14 and TRBJ1-1; D is ambiguous. From germline, CDR1 is SGHDN and CDR2 FVKESK. This CDR3 spans 15 amino acids. The ends were cut back, 1 base at V and 1 base at J, with 10 bases in the middle.

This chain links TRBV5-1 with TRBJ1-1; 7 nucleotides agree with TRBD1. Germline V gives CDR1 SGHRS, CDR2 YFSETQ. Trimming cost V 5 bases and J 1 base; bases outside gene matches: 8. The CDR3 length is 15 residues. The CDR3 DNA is TGCGCCAGCAGACAACAGGGGCCCTCGAACACTGAAGCTTTCTTT. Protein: CASRQQGPSNTEAFF.

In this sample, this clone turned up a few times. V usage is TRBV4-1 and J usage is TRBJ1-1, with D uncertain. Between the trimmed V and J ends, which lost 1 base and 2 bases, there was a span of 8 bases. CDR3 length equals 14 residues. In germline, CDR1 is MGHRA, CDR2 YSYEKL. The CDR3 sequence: CASSQGAGNTEAFF. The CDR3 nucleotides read TGCGCCAGCAGCCAAGGGGCTGGTAACACTGAAGCTTTCTTT.

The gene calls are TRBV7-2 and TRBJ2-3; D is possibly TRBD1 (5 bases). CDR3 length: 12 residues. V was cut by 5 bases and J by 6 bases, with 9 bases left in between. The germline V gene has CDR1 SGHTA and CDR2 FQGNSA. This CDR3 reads CASSRGADTQYF. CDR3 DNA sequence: TGTGCCAGCAGCCGTGGGGCGGATACGCAGTATTTT.

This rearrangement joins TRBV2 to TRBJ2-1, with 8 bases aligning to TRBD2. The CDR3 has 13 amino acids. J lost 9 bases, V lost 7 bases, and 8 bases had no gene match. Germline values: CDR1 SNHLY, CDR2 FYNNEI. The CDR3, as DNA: TGTGCCAGCACAGGGACTAGACCCGGTGAGCAGTTCTTC. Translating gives CASTGTRPGEQFF.

In nucleotides, the CDR3 is TGTGCCAGCAGTTTCGACAGTTCCGACGAGCAGTACTTC. This translates into CASSFDSSDEQYF. V is TRBV6-5 and J is TRBJ2-7; possibly TRBD1 for D (5 bases). The V and J ends lost 4 bases and 5 bases respectively, with 12 bases between them. Germline CDR1 is MNHEY and CDR2 is SVGAGI. The length of the CDR3 is 13 residues.

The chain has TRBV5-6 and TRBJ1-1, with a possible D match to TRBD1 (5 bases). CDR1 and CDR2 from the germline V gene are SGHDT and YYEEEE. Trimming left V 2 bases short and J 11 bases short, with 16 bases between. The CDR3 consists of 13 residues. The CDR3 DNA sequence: TGTGCCAGCAGCTTTAGGACACACAGCGCGGCTTTCTTT. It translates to CASSFRTHSAAFF.

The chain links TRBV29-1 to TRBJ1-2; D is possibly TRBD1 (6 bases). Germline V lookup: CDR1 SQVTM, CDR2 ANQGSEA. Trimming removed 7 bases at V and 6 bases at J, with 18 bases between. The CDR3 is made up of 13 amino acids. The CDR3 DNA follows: TGCAGCGCCCCATTTACAGGGCGCGATGGCTACACCTTC. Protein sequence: CSAPFTGRDGYTF.

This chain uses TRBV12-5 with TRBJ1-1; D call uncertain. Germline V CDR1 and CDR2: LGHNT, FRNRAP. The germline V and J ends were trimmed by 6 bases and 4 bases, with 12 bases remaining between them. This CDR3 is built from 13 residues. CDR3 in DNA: TGTGCTAGTGGATTAGAGGCAGCCACTGAAGCTTTCTTT. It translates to CASGLEAATEAFF. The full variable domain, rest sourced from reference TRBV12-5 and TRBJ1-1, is DARVTQTPRHKVTEMGQEVTMRCQPILGHNTVFWYRQTMMQGLELLAYFRNRAPLDDSGMPKDRFSAEMPDATLATLKIQPSEPRDSAVYFCASGLEAATEAFFGQGTRLTVV.

This CDR3 is CASSSGTGGAQAEAFF. DNA for the CDR3: TGTGCCAGTAGTTCCGGGACAGGGGGCGCCCAGGCGGAAGCTTTCTTT. J is TRBJ1-1 and V is TRBV19, with 12 nucleotides matching TRBD1. This CDR3 contains 16 residues. The germline V gene has CDR1 LNHDA and CDR2 SQIVND (reference sequence). J was trimmed by 8 bases and V by 5 bases; bases with no gene match: 12. The variable domain in full, completed from reference TRBV19 and TRBJ1-1, reads DGGITQSPKYLFRKEGQNVTLSCEQNLNHDAMYWYRQDPGQGLRLIYYSQIVNDFQKGDIAEGYSVSREKKESFPLTVTSAQKNPTAFYLCASSSGTGGAQAEAFFGQGTRLTVV.

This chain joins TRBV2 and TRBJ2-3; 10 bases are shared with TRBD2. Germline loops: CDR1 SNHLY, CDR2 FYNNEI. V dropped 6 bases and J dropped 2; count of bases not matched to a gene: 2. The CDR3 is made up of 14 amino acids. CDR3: CASRLAGVTDTQYF. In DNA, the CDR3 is TGTGCCAGCAGGCTAGCGGGGGTCACAGATACGCAGTATTTT.

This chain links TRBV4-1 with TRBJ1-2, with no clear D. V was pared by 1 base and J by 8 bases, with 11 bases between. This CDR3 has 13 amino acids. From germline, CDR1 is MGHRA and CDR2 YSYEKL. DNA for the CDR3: TGCGCCAGCAGCCAAGGCCGGCAGGTGGGCTACACCTTC. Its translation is CASSQGRQVGYTF.